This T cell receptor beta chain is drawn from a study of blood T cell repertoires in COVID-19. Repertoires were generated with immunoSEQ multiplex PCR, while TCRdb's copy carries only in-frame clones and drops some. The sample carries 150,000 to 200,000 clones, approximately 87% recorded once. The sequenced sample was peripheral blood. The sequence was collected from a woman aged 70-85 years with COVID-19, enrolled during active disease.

CDR3 in DNA: TGCAGCGTTGAAGACCGGGGCAGGGGACGGCTGTTTTTT. It specifies CSVEDRGRGRLFF. The chain is built from TRBV29-1 and TRBJ1-4, with D perhaps matching TRBD1 (6 bases). CDR1 and CDR2 from the germline V gene are SQVTM and ANQGSEA. The CDR3 is 13 residues long. Between the trimmed V and J ends, which lost 0 bases and 14 bases, there was a span of 16 bases. Complete variable domain (other parts from reference TRBV29-1 and TRBJ1-4): SAVISQKPSRDICQRGTSLTIQCQVDSQVTMMFWYRQQPGQSLTLIATANQGSEATYESGFVIDKFPISRPNLTFSTLTVSNMSPEDSSIYLCSVEDRGRGRLFFGSGTQLSVL.